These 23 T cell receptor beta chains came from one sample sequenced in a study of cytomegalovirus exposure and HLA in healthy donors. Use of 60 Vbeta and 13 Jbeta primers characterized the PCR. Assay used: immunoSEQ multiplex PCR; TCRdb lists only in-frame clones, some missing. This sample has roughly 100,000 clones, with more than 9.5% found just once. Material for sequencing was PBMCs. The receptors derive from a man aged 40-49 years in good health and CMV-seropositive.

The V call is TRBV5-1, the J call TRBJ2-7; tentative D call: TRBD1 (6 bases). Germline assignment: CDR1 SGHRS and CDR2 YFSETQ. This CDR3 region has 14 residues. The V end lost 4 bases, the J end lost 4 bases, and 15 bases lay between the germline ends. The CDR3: CASSVTGDGYEQYF. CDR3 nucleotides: TGCGCCAGCAGCGTGACAGGCGATGGGTACGAGCAGTACTTC.

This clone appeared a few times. In DNA form, the CDR3 reads TGTGCCTTGGAGCCTAAGAACCAGCAGTTCTTC. This sequence encodes CALEPKNQQFF. The chain employs TRBV30 and TRBJ2-1; D call uncertain. V was pared by 7 bases and J by 11 bases, with 15 bases between. The CDR3 extends over 11 amino acids. Germline CDR1 is GTSNPN and CDR2 is SVGIG (reference sequence).

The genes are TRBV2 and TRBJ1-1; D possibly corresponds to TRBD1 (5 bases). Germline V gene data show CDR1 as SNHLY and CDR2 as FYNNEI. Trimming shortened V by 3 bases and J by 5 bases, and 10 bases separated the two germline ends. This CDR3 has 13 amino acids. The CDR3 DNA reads TGTGCCAGCAGTGATGTAGGGGCAACTGAAGCTTTCTTT. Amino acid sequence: CASSDVGATEAFF.

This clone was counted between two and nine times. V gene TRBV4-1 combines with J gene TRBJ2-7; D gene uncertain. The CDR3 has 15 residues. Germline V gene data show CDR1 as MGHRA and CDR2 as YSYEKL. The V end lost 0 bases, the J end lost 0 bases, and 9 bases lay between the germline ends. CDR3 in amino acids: CASSQEWRNSYEQYF. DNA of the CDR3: TGCGCCAGCAGCCAAGAATGGCGGAACTCCTACGAGCAGTACTTC.

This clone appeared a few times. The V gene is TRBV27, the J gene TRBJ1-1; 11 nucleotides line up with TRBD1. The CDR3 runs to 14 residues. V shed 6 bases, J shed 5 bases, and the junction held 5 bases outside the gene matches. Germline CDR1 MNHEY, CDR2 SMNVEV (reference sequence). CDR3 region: CASRPGQGATEAFF. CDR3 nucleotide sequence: TGTGCCAGCAGGCCCGGACAGGGGGCTACTGAAGCTTTCTTT.

CDR3 coding DNA: TGTGCCAGCAGCTTGGCCTTAGCGGTTTCCTACAATGAGCAGTTCTTC. Protein: CASSLALAVSYNEQFF. J is TRBJ2-1 and V is TRBV5-6, with D tentatively TRBD2 (6 bases). This CDR3 has 16 amino acids. V was cut by 0 bases and J by 1 base, with 11 bases left in between. CDR1 is SGHDT and CDR2 is YYEEEE in the germline V gene.

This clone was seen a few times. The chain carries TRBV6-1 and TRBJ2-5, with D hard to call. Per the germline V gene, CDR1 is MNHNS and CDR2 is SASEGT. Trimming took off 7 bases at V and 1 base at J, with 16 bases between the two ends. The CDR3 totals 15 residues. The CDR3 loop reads CASTLNVAGQETQYF. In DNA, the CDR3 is TGTGCCAGCACCCTGAACGTGGCAGGCCAAGAGACCCAGTACTTC.

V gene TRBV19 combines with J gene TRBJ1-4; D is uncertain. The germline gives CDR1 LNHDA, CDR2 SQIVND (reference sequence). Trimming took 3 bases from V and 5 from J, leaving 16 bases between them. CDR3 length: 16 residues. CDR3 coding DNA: TGTGCCAGTAGTATCGGCGTGGCAGGAAAAAATGAAAAACTGTTTTTT. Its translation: CASSIGVAGKNEKLFF.

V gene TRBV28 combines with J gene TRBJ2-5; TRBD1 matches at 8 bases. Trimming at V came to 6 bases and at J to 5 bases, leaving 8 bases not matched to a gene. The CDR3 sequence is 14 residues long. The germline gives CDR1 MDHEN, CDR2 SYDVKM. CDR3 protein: CASSQRTGLETQYF. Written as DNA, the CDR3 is TGTGCCAGCAGCCAAAGGACAGGGCTGGAGACCCAGTACTTC.

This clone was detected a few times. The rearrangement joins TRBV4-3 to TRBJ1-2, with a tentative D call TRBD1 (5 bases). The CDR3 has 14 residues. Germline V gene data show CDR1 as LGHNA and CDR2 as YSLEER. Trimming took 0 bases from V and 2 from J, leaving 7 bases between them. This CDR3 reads CASSQDAGNYGYTF. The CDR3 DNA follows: TGCGCCAGCAGCCAAGACGCAGGGAACTATGGCTACACCTTC.

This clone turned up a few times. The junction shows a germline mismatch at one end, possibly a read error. In DNA form, the CDR3 reads TGTAGAGCCGGCGGCGGCTACAACTTC. Translating it yields CRAGGGYNF. The chain uses TRBV29-1 and TRBJ1-2; D ambiguous. CDR3 length: 9 residues. The V gene's germline CDR1 is SQVTM and CDR2 ANQGSEA.

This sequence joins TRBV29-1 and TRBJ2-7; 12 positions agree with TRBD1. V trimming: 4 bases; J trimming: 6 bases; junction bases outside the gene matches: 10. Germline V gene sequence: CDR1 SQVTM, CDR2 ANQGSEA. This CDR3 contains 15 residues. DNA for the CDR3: TGCAGCGTTGCCCAACCGGGACAGGGGGCGTTCGAGCAGTACTTC. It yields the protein CSVAQPGQGAFEQYF.

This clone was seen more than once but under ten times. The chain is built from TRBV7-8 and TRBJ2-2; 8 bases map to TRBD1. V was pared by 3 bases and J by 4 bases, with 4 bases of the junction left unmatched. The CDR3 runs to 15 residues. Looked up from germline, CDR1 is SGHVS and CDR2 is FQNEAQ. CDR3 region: CASSLGQAITGELFF. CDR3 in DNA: TGTGCCAGCAGCTTGGGACAGGCGATCACCGGGGAGCTGTTTTTT.

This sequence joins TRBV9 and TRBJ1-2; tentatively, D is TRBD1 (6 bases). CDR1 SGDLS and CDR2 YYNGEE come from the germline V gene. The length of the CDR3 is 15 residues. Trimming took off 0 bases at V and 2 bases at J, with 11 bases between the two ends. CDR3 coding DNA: TGTGCCAGCAGCGTAGAGGGCAGGGGCAACTATGGCTACACCTTC. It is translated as CASSVEGRGNYGYTF.

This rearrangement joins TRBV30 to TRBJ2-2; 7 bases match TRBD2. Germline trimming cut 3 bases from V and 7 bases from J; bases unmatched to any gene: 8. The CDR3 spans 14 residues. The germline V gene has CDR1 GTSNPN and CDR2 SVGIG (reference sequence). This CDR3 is CAWRASAGVGELFF. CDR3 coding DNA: TGTGCCTGGAGGGCAAGCGCGGGGGTCGGGGAGCTGTTTTTT.

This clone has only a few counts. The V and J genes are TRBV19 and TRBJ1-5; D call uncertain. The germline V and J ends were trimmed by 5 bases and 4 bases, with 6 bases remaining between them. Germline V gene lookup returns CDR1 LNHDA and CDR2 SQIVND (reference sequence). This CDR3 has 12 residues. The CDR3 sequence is CASSDGNQPQHF. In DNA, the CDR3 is TGTGCCAGTAGTGACGGGAATCAGCCCCAGCATTTT.

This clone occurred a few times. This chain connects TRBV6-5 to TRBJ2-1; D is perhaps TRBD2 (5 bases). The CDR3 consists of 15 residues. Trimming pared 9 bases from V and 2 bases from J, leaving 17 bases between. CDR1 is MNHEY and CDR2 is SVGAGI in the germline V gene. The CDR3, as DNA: TGTGCCAGTTCCTCTTATGCGGGCCCCTACAATGAGCAGTTCTTC. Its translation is CASSSYAGPYNEQFF.

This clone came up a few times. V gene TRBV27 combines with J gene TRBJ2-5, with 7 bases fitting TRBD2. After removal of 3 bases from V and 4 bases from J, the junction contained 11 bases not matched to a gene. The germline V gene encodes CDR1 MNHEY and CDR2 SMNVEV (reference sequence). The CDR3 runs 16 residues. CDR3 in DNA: TGTGCCAGCAGTTTGCTCGCTAGCGGCGGGGCAGAGACCCAGTACTTC. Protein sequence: CASSLLASGGAETQYF.

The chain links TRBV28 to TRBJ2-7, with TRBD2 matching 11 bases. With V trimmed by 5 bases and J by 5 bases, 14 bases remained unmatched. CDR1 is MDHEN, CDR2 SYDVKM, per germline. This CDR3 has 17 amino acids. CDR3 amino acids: CASSPQGLAAFMDEQYV. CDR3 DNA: TGTGCCAGCAGTCCACAGGGACTAGCGGCTTTCATGGACGAGCAGTACGTC.

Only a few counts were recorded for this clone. The DNA for the CDR3 is TGTGCCAGCAGCTTGAGGGAGGGCCGGGACGAGCAGTACTTC. This translates into CASSLREGRDEQYF. The chain is built from TRBV7-2 and TRBJ2-7, with 7 bases lining up with TRBD2. V lost 3 bases to trimming and J lost 5 bases; unmatched junction nucleotides: 7. The CDR3 is 14 residues long. Germline loops: CDR1 SGHTA, CDR2 FQGNSA.

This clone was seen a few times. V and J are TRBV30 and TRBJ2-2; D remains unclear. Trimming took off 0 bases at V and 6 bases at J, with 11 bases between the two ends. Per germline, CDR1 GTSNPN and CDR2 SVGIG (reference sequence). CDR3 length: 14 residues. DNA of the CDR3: TGTGCCTGGAGTGTACTGTCGCGCGCCGGGGAGCTGTTTTTT. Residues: CAWSVLSRAGELFF.

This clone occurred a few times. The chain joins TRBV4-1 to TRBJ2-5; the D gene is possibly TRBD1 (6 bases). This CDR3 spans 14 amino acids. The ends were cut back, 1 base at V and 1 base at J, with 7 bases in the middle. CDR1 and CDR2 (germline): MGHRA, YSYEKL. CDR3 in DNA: TGCGCCAGCAGCCAAGGGACAGTCCAAGAGACCCAGTACTTC. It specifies CASSQGTVQETQYF.

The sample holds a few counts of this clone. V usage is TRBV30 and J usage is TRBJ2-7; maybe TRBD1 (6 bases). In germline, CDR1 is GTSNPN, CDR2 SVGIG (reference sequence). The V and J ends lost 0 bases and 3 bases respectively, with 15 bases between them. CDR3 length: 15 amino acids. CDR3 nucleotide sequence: TGTGCCTGGAGTGTACTCGGAATAGGGGGCTACGAGCAGTACTTC. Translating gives CAWSVLGIGGYEQYF.